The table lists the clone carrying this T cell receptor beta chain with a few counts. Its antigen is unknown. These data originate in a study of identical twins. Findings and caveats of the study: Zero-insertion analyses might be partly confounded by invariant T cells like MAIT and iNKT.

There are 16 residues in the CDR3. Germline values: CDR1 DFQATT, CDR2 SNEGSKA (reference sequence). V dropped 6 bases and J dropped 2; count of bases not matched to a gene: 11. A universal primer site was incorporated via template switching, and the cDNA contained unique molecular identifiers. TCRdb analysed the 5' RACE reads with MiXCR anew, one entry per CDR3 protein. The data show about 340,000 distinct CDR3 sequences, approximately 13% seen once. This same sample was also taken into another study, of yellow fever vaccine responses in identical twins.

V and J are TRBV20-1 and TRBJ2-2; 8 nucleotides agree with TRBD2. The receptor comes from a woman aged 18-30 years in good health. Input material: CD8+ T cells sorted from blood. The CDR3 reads CSAEDGSGGNTGELFF. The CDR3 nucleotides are TGCAGTGCCGAGGATGGGAGCGGGGGAAACACCGGGGAGCTGTTTTTT.